The 3 T cell receptor beta chains reported below all come from one sample, sequenced in a study of beta chain features in type 1 diabetes. Points from the study as a whole: All four CD4+ subsets from Type 1 diabetes patients carried moderately but significantly shorter TCRB CDR3s.

All of the isolated RNA was reverse transcribed, so expressed TCRB transcripts were sequenced. Assay used: immunoSEQ multiplex PCR; TCRdb lists only in-frame clones, some missing. The sample records about 650,000 clones, roughly 12% being singletons. No antigens are known for them. Sequenced material: naive CD4+ T cells from blood. Every receptor here comes from a man under 40 with type 1 diabetes.

This clone appeared a few times. This chain connects TRBV25-1 to TRBJ1-1, with TRBD1 matching 7 bases. The CDR3 runs to 13 residues. The ends lost 3 bases at V and 6 bases at J; junction bases unmatched: 4. CDR1 is MGHDK and CDR2 is SYGVNS in the germline V gene. The CDR3 region is CASSEDRSAEAFF. CDR3 in DNA: TGTGCCAGCAGTGAGGACAGGAGCGCTGAAGCTTTCTTT.

The V gene is TRBV28, the J gene TRBJ1-5, with 7 bases that match TRBD1. Germline V lookup: CDR1 MDHEN, CDR2 SYDVKM. V shed 6 bases and J 5 bases; nucleotides not matched to a gene: 7. The CDR3 runs to 14 residues. The CDR3 reads CASRSGQGDQPQHF. The CDR3 DNA reads TGTGCCAGCAGATCTGGGCAGGGGGATCAGCCCCAGCATTTT.

The chain couples TRBV19 to TRBJ2-5; tentatively, D is TRBD1 (6 bases). The CDR3 extends over 15 amino acids. Trimming pared 5 bases from V and 5 bases from J, leaving 18 bases between. Germline CDR1 LNHDA, CDR2 SQIVND (reference sequence). This chain's CDR3 is CASSAQQGTVETQYF. For the CDR3, the DNA is TGTGCCAGTAGTGCCCAGCAGGGGACGGTGGAGACCCAGTACTTC.